This TCR beta chain is drawn from a study of cytomegalovirus exposure and HLA in healthy donors. This clone was found a few times. What it binds is not known. Findings of the study overall: A later analysis linked around 17,000 TCR beta sequences to HLA alleles at 0.05 false discovery rate.

60 Vbeta and 13 Jbeta primers were used in PCR. TCRdb keeps only in-frame clones here, not all; method: immunoSEQ multiplex PCR. The repertoire holds 200,000 to 250,000 clones, with 60% to 80% as singletons. This TCR was sampled from a woman aged 25 to 45 in good health and CMV-seronegative. Sequenced sample: PBMCs.

CDR3 region: CASSQTSGTYEQYF. CDR3 nucleotides: TGTGCCAGCTCACAGACTAGCGGGACCTACGAGCAGTACTTC. The rearrangement links TRBV18 to TRBJ2-7; 11 bases are shared with TRBD2. The CDR3 is 14 amino acids. Germline CDR1 is KGHSH and CDR2 is LQKENI. With V trimmed by 4 bases and J by 2 bases, 1 base remained unmatched.